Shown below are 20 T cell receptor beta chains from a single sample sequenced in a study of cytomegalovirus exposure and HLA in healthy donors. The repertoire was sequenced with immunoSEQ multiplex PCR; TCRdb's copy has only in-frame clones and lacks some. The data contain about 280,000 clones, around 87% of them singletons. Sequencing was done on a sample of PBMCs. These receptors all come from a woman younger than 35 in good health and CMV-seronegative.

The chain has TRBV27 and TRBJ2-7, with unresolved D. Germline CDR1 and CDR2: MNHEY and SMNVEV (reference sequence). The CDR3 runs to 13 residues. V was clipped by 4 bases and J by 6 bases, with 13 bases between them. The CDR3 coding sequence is TGTGCCAGCAGTTCGTCAGGTTTAGGCGAGCAGTACTTC. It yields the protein CASSSSGLGEQYF.

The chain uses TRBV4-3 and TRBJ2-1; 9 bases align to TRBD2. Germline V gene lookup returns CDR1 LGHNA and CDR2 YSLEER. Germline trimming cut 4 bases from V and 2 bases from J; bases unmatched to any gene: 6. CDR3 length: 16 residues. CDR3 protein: CASSPTGTSTYNEQFF. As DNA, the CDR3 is TGCGCCAGCAGCCCCACTGGGACTAGCACCTACAATGAGCAGTTCTTC.

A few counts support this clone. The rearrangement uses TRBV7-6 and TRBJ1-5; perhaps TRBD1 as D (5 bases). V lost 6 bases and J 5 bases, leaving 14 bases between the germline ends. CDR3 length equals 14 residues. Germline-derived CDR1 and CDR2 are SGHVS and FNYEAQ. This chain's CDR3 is CASSPGMRHQPQHF. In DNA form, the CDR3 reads TGTGCCAGCAGTCCAGGGATGAGGCATCAGCCCCAGCATTTT.

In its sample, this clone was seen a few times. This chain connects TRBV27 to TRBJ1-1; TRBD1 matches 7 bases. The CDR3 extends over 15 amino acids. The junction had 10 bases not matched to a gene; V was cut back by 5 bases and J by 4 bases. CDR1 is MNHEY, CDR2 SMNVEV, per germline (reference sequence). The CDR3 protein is CASSQWTGSVTEAFF. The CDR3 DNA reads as TGTGCCAGCAGTCAATGGACAGGCTCGGTCACTGAAGCTTTCTTT.

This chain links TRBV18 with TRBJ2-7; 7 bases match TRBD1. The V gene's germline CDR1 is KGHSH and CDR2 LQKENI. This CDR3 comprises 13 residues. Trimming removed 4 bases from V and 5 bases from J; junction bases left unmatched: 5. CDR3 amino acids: CASSRQGVHEQYF. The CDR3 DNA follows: TGTGCCAGCTCACGCCAGGGGGTCCACGAGCAGTACTTC.

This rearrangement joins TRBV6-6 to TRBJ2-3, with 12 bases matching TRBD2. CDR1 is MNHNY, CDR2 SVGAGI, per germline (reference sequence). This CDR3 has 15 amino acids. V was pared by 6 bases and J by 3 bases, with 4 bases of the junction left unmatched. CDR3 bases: TGTGCCAGCAGGCACGGGACTAGCGGGACAGATACGCAGTATTTT. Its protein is CASRHGTSGTDTQYF.

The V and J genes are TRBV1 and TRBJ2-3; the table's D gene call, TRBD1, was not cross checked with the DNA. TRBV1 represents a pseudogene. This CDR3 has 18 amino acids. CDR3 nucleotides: TGCACCAGCAGCCAAGATCGGCTCTTGGTTAACAGGGACAATACGCAGTATTTT. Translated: CTSSQDRLLVNRDNTQYF.

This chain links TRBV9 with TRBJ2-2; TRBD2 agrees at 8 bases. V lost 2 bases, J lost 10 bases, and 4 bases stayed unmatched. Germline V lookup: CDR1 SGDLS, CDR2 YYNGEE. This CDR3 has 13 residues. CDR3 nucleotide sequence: TGTGCCAGCAGCGTTGGACTAGCAGTGGAGCTGTTTTTT. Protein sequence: CASSVGLAVELFF.

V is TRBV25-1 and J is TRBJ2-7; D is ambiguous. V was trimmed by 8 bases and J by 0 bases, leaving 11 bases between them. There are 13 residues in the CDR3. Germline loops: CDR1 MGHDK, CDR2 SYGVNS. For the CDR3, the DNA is TGTGCCAGCCAAAGGAGAGGCTCCTACGAGCAGTACTTC. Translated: CASQRRGSYEQYF.

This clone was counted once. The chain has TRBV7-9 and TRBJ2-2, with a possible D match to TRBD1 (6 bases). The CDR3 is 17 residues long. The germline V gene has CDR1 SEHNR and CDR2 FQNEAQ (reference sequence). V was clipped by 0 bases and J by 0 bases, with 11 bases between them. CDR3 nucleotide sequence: TGTGCCAGCAGCTTAGCACCGGGACACCCGAACACCGGGGAGCTGTTTTTT. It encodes CASSLAPGHPNTGELFF.

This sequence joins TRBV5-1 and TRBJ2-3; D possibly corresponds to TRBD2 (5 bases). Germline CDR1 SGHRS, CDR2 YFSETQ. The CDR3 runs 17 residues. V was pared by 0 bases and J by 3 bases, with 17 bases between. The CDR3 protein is CASSLASRGFRTDTQYF. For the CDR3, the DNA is TGCGCCAGCAGCTTGGCGTCCCGGGGATTTCGGACAGATACGCAGTATTTT. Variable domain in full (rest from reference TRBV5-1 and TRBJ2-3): KAGVTQTPRYLIKTRGQQVTLSCSPISGHRSVSWYQQTPGQGLQFLFEYFSETQRNKGNFPGRFSGRQFSNSRSEMNVSTLELGDSALYLCASSLASRGFRTDTQYFGPGTRLTVL.

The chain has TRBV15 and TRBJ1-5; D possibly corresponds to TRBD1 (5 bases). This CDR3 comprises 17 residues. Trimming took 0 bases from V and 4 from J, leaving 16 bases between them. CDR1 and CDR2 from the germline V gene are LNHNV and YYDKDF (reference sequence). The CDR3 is CATSRDRQGRSNQPQHF. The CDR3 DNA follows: TGTGCCACCAGCAGAGATAGGCAGGGAAGGAGTAATCAGCCCCAGCATTTT.

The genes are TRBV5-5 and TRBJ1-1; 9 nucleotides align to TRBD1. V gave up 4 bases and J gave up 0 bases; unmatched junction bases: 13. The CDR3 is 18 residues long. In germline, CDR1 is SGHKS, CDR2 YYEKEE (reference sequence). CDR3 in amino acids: CASSRIHRDRVLNTEAFF. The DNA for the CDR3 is TGTGCCAGCAGCCGGATACACCGGGACAGGGTATTGAACACTGAAGCTTTCTTT.

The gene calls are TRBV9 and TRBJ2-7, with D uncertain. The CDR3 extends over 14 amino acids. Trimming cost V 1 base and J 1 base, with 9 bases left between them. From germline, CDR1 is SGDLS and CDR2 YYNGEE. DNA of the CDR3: TGTGCCAGCAGCGTAACTGGCGGTTCCTACGAGCAGTACTTC. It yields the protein CASSVTGGSYEQYF.

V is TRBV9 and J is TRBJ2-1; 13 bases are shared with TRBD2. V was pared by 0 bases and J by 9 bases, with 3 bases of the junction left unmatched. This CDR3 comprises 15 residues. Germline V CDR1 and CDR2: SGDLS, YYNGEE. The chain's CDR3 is CASSVVGLAGAEQFF. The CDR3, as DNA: TGTGCCAGCAGCGTAGTTGGACTAGCGGGAGCTGAGCAGTTCTTC.

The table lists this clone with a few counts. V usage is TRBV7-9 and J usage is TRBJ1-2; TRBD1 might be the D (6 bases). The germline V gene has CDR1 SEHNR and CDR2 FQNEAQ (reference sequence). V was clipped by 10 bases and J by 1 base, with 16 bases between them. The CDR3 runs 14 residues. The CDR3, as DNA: TGTGCCACCCATCCCGGACAGCTTAACTATGGCTACACCTTC. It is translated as CATHPGQLNYGYTF.

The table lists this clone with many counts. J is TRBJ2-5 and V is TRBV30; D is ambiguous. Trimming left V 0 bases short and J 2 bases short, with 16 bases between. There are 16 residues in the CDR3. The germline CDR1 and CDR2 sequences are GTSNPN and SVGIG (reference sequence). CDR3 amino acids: CAWSVPRLGRQETQYF. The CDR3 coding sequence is TGTGCCTGGAGTGTGCCGAGGTTAGGTCGGCAAGAGACCCAGTACTTC.

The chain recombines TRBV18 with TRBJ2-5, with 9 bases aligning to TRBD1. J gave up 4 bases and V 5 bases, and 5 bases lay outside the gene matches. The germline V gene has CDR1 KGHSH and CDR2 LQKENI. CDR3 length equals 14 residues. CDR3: CASSTLDRGETQYF. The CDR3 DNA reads TGTGCCAGCTCAACACTGGACAGGGGAGAGACCCAGTACTTC. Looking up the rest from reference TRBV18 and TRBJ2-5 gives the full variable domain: NAGVMQNPRHLVRRRGQEARLRCSPMKGHSHVYWYRQLPEEGLKFMVYLQKENIIDESGMPKERFSAEFPKEGPSILRIQQVVRGDSAAYFCASSTLDRGETQYFGPGTRLLVL.

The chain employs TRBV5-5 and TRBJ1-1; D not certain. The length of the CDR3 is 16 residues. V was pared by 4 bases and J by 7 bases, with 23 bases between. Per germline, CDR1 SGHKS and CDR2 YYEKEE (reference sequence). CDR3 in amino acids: CASSLSLWSQGIEAFF. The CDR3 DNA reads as TGTGCCAGCAGCCTCTCCCTCTGGAGCCAAGGTATTGAAGCTTTCTTT.

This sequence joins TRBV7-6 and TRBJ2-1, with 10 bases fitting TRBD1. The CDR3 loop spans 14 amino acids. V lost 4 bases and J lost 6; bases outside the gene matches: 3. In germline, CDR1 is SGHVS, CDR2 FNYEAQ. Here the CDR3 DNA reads TGTGCCAGCAGCTCAGGACAGGGGGTCAATGAGCAGTTCTTC. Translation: CASSSGQGVNEQFF.